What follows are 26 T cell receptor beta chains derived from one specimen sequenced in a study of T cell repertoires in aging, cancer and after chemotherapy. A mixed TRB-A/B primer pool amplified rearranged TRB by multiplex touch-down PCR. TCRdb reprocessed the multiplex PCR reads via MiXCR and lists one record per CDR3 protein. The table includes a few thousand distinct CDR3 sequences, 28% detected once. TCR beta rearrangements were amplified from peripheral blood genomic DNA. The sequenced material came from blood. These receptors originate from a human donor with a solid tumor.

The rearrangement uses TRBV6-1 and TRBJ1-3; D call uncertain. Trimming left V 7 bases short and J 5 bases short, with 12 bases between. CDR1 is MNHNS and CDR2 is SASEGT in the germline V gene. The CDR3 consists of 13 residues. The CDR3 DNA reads TGTGCCAGCATATCGACCTATCGAAACACCATATATTTT. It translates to CASISTYRNTIYF.

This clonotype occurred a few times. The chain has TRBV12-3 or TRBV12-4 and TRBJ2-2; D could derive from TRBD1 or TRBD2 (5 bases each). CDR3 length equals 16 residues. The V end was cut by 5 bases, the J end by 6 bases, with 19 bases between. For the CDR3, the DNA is TGTGCCAGCAGTGGCCCCAGAGGGGTCAACTCCGGGGAGCTGTTTTTT. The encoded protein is CASSGPRGVNSGELFF.

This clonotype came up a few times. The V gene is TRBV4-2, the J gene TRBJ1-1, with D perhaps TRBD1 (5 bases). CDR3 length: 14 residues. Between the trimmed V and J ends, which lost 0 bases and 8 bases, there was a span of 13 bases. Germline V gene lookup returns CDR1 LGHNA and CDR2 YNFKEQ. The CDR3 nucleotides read TGTGCCAGCAGCCAAGACCGGGGCAGGCCAGAAGCTTTCTTT. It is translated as CASSQDRGRPEAFF.

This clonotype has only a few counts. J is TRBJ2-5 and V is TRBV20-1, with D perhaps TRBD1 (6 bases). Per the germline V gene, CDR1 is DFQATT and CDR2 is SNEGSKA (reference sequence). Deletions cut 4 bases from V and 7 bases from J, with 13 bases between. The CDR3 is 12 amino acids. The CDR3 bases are TGCAGTGCTATGGACAGTCCAGGGACCCAGTACTTC. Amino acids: CSAMDSPGTQYF.

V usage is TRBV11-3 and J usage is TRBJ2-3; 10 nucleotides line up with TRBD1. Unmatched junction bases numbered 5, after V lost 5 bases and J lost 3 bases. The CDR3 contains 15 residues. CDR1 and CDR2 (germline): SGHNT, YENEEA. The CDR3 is CASSADRGMTDTQYF. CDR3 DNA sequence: TGTGCCAGCAGCGCGGACAGGGGGATGACAGATACGCAGTATTTT.

The chain's CDR3 is CASSLVGPEQYF. The CDR3 region has the DNA TGTGCCAGCAGCTTGGTCGGACCCGAGCAGTACTTC. This chain connects TRBV5-6 to TRBJ2-7; no reliable D call. CDR3 length equals 12 residues. From germline, CDR1 is SGHDT and CDR2 YYEEEE. V lost 0 bases and J lost 6, with 7 bases in between.

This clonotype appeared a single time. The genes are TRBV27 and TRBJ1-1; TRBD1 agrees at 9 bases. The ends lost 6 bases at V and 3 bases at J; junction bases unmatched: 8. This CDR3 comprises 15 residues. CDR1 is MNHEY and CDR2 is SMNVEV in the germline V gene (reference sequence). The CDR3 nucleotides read TGTGCCAGCAGATCACAGGGGGCTAGGTACACTGAAGCTTTCTTT. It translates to CASRSQGARYTEAFF.

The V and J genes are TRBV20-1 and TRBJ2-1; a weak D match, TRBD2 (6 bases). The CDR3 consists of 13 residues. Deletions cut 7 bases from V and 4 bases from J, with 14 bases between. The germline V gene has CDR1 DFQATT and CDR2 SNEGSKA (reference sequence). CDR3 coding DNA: TGCAGTGTGGCGGGAAGGGTATACAATGAGCAGTTCTTC. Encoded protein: CSVAGRVYNEQFF.

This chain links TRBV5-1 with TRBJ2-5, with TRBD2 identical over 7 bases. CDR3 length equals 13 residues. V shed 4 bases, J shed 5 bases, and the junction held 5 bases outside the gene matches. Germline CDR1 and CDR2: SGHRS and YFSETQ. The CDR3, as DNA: TGCGCCAGCAGCCCGGGGGGTGGGGAGACCCAGTACTTC. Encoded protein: CASSPGGGETQYF.

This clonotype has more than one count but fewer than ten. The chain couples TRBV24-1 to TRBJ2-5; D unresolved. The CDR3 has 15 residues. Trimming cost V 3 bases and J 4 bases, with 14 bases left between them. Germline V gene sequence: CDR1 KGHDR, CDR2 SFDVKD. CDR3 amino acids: CATSDPRPRGETQYF. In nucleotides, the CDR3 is TGTGCCACCAGTGATCCCCGGCCCCGCGGAGAGACCCAGTACTTC.

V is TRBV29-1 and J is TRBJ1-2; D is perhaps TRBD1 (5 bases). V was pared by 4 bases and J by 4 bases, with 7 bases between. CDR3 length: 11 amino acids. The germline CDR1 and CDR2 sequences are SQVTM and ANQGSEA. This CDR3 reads CSVGDGYGYTF. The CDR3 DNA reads TGCAGCGTTGGGGACGGCTATGGCTACACCTTC.

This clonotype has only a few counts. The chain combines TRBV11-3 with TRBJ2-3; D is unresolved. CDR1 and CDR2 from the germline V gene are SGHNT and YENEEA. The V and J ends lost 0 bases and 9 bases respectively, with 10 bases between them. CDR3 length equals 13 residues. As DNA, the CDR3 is TGTGCCAGCAGCTTAGAGTCAGAGACAACGCAGTATTTT. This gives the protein CASSLESETTQYF. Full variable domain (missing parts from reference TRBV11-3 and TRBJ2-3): EAGVVQSPRYKIIEKKQPVAFWCNPISGHNTLYWYLQNLGQGPELLIRYENEEAVDDSQLPKDRFSAERLKGVDSTLKIQPAELGDSAVYLCASSLESETTQYFGPGTRLTVL.

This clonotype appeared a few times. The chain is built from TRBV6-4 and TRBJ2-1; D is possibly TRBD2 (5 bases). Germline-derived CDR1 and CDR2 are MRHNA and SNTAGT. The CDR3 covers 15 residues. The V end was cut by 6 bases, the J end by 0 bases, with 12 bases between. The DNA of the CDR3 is TGTGCCAGCAGCCCACGGGGAAGCTCCTACAATGAGCAGTTCTTC. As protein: CASSPRGSSYNEQFF.

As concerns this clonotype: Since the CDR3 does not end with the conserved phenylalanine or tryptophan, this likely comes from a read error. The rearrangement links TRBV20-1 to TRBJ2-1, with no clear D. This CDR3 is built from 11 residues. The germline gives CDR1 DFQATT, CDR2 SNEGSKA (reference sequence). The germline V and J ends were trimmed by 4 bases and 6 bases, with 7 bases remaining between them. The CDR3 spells CSATSPNEQFL. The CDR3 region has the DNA TGCAGTGCTACATCTCCCAATGAGCAGTTCTTA.

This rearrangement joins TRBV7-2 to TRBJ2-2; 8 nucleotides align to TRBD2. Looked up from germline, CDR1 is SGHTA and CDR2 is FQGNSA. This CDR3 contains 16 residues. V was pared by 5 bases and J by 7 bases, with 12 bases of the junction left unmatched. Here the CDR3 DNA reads TGTGCCAGCAGCGTAGGACTAGCCTTAGGGATCGGGGAGCTGTTTTTT. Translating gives CASSVGLALGIGELFF.

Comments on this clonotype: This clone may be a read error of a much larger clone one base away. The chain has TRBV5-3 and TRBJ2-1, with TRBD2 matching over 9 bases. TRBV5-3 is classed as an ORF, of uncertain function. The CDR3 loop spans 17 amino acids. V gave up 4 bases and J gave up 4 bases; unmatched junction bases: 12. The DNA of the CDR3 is TGTGCCAGAAGCGGCCCTGAGCGGGGGGTGATTTACAATGAGCAGTTCTTC. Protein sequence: CARSGPERGVIYNEQFF.

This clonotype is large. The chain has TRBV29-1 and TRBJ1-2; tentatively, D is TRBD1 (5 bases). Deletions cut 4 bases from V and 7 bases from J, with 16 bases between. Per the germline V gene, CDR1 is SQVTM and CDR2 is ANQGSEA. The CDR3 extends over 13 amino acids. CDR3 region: CSVVSPGGFGYTF. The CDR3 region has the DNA TGCAGCGTTGTCTCCCCCGGGGGGTTTGGCTACACCTTC.

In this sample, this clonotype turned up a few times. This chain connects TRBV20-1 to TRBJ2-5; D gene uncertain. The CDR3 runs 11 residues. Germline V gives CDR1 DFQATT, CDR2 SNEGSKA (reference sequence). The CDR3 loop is CSSQHQETQYF. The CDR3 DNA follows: TGCAGCTCTCAGCACCAAGAGACCCAGTACTTC.

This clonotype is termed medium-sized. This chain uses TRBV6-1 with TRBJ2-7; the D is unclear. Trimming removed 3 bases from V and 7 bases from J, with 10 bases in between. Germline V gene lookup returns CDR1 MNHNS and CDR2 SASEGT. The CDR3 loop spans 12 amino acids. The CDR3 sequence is CASSDPLREQYV. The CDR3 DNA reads TGTGCCAGCAGTGACCCCCTCAGGGAGCAGTACGTC.

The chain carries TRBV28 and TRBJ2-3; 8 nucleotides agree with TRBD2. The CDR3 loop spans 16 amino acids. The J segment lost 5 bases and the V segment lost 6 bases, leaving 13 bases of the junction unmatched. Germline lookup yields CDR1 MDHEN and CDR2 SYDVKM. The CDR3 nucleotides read TGTGCCAGCAGAACGAGCTCGGGGGGGCTGGGAGATACGCAGTATTTT. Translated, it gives CASRTSSGGLGDTQYF.

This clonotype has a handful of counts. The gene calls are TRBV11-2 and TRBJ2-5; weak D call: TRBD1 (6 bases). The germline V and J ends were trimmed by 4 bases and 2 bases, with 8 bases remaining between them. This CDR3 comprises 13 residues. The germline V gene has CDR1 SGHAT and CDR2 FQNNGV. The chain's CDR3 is CASSWGHQETQYF. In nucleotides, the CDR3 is TGTGCCAGCAGCTGGGGACATCAAGAGACCCAGTACTTC.

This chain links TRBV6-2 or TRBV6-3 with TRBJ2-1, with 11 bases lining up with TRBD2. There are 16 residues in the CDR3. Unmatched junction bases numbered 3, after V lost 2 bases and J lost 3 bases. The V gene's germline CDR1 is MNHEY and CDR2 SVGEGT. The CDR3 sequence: CASSYLSGRDYNEQFF. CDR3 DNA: TGTGCCAGCAGTTACCTTAGCGGGAGGGACTACAATGAGCAGTTCTTC.

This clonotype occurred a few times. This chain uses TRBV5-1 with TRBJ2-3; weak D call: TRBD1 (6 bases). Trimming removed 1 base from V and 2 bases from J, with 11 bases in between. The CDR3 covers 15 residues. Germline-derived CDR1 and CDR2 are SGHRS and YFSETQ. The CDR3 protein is CASSLPGQYTDTQYF. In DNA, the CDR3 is TGCGCCAGCAGCTTGCCCGGACAGTACACAGATACGCAGTATTTT.

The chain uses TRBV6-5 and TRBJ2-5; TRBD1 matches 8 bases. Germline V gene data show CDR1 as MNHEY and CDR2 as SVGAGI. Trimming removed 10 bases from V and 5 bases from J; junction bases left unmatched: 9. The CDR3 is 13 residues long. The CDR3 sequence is CATSEQGDETQYF. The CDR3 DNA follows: TGTGCCACCAGCGAACAGGGGGACGAGACCCAGTACTTC.

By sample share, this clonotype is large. CDR3 nucleotides: TGTGCCAGCAGTTACAATAGCAATCAGCCCCAGCATTTT. As protein: CASSYNSNQPQHF. The chain couples TRBV6-6 to TRBJ1-5, with D hard to call. Trimming removed 2 bases at V and 0 bases at J, with 2 bases between. The CDR3 has 13 amino acids. The germline V gene encodes CDR1 MNHNY and CDR2 SVGAGI (reference sequence).

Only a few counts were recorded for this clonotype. CDR3 nucleotide sequence: TGTGCCAGCATGGTACGAGGAATGAACACTGAAGCTTTCTTT. It codes for CASMVRGMNTEAFF. The V and J genes are TRBV27 and TRBJ1-1; the D is unclear. CDR3 length equals 14 residues. Germline V gives CDR1 MNHEY, CDR2 SMNVEV (reference sequence). V dropped 7 bases and J dropped 0 bases, with 12 bases sitting between them.